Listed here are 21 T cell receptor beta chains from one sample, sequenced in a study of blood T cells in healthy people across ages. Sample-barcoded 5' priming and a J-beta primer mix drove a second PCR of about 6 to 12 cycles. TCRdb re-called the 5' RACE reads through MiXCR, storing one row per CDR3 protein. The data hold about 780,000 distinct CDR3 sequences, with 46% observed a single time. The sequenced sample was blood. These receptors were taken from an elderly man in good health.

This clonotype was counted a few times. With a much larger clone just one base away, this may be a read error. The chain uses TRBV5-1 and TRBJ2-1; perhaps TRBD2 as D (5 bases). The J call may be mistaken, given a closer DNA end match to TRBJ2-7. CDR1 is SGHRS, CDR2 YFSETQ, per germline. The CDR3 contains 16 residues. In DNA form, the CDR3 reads TGCGCCAGCAAGATGGATGCGGGTAAAGTATACAATGAGCAGTACTTC. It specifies CASKMDAGKVYNEQYF.

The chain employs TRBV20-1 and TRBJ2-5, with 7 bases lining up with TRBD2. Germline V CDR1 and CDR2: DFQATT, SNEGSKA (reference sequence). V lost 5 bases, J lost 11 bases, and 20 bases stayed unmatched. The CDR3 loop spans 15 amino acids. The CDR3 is CSAYRVGEGHHKQYF. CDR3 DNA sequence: TGCAGTGCTTACCGTGTGGGGGAGGGCCACCACAAGCAGTACTTC.

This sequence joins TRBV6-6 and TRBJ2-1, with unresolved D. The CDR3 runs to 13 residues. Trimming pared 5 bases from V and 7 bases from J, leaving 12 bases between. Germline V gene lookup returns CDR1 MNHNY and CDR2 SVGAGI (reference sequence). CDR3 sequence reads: CASSATPGNEQFF. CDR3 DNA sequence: TGTGCCAGCAGTGCGACCCCCGGGAATGAGCAGTTCTTC.

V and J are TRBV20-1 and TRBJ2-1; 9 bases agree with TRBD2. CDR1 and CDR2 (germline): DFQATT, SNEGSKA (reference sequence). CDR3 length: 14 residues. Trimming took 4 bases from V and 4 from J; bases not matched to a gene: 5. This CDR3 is CSAIAGVGYNEQFF. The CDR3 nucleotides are TGCAGTGCTATAGCGGGAGTGGGATACAATGAGCAGTTCTTC.

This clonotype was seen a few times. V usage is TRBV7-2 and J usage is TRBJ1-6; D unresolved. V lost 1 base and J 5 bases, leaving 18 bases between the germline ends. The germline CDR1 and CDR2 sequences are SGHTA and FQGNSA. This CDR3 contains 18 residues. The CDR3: CASSLVGSASLNNSPLHF. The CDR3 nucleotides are TGTGCCAGCAGCTTAGTCGGAAGCGCAAGTCTCAATAATTCACCCCTCCACTTT.

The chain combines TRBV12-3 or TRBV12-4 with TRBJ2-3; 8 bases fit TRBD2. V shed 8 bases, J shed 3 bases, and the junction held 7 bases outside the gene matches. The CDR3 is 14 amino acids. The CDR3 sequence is CASGLPGGTDTQYF. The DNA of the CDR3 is TGTGCCAGCGGCCTCCCGGGGGGGACAGATACGCAGTATTTT.

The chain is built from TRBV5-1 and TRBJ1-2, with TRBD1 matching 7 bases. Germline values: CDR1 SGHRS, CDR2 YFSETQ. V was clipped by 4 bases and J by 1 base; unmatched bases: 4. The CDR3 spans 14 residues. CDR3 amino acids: CASSAGQYNYGYTF. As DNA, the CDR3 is TGCGCCAGCAGCGCGGGACAGTATAACTATGGCTACACCTTC.

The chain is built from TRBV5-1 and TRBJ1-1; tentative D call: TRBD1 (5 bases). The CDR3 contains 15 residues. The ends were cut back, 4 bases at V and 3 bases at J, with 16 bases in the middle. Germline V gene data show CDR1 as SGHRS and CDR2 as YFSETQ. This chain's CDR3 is CASSPSGEGYTEAFF. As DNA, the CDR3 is TGCGCCAGCAGCCCGTCGGGGGAAGGATACACTGAAGCTTTCTTT.

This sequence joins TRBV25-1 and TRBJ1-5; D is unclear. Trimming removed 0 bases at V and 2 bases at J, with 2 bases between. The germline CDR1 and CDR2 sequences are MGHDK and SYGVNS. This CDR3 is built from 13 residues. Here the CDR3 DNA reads TGTGCCAGCAGTGAATATGGCAATCAGCCCCAGCATTTT. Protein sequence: CASSEYGNQPQHF.

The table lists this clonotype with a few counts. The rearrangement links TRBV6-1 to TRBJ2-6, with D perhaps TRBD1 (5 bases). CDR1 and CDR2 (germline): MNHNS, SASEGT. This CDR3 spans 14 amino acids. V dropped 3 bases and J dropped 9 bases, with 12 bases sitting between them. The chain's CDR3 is CASSDTGGGNVLTF. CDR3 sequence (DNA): TGTGCCAGCAGTGATACAGGCGGCGGCAACGTCCTGACTTTC.

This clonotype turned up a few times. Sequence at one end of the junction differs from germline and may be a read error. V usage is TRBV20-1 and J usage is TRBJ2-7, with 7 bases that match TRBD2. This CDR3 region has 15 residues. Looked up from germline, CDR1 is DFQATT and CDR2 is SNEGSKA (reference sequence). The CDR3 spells CSARPGRPAYYEQYF. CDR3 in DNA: TGCAGTGCTAGACCCGGGAGGCCCGCTTACTACGAGCAGTACTTT.

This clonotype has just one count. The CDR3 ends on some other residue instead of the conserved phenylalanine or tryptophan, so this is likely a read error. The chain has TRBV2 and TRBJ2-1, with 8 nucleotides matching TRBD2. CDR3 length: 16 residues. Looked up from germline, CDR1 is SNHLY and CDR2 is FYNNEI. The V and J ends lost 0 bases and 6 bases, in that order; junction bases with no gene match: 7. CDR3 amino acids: CASSEASGGAVNEQFV. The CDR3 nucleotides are TGTGCCAGCAGTGAAGCGTCGGGGGGGGCCGTCAATGAGCAGTTCGTC.

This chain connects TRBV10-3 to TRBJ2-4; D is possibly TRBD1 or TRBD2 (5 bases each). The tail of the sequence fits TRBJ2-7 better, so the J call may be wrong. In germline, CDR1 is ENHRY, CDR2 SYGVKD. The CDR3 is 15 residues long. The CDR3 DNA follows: TGTGCCATCAGTGAGTCAAGCGGCAGGGTAAACGAGCAGTACTTC. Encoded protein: CAISESSGRVNEQYF.

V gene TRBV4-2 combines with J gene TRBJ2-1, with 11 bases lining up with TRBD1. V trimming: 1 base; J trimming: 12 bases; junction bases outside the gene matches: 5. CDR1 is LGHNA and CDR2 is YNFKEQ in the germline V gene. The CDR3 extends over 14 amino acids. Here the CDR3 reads CASSQGTGGSSQFF. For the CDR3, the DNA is TGTGCCAGCAGCCAAGGGACAGGGGGCTCTTCGCAGTTCTTC.

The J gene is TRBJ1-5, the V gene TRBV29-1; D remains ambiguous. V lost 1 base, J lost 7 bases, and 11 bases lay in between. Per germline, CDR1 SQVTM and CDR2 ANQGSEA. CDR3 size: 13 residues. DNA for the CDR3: TGCAGCGTTGAAGTCGAAGGGAGACAGCCCCAGCATTTT. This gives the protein CSVEVEGRQPQHF. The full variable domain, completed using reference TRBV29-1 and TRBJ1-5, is SAVISQKPSRDICQRGTSLTIQCQVDSQVTMMFWYRQQPGQSLTLIATANQGSEATYESGFVIDKFPISRPNLTFSTLTVSNMSPEDSSIYLCSVEVEGRQPQHFGDGTRLSIL.

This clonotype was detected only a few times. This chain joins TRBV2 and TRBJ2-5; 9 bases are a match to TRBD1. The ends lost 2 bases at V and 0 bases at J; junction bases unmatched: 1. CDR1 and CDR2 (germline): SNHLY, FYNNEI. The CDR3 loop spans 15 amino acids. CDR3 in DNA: TGTGCCAGCAGTGAACGGACAGGGGACCAAGAGACCCAGTACTTC. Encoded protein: CASSERTGDQETQYF. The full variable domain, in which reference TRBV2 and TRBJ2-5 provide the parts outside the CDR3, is EPEVTQTPSHQVTQMGQEVILRCVPISNHLYFYWYRQILGQKVEFLVSFYNNEISEKSEIFDDQFSVERPDGSNFTLKIRSTKLEDSAMYFCASSERTGDQETQYFGPGTRLLVL.

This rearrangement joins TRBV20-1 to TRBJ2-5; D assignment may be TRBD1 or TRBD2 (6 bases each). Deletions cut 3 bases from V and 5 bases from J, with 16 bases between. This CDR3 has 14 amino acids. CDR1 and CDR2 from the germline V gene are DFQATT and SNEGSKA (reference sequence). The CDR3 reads CSASPGAVGETQYF. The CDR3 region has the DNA TGCAGTGCTAGTCCGGGGGCAGTTGGGGAGACCCAGTACTTC.

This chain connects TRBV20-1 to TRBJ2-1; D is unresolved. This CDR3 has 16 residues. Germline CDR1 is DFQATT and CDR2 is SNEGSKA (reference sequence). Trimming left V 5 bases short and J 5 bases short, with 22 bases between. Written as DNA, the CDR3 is TGCAGTGCTCCGCCCGCAGGTCCAAATAATCACAATGAGCAGTTCTTC. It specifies CSAPPAGPNNHNEQFF.

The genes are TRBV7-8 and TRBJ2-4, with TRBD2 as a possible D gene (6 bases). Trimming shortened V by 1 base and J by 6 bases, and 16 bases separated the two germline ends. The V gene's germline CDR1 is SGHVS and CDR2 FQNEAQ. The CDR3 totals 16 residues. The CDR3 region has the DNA TGTGCCAGCAGCTTAGGCGGGACGCGGGCTGGAAACATTCAGTACTTC. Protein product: CASSLGGTRAGNIQYF.

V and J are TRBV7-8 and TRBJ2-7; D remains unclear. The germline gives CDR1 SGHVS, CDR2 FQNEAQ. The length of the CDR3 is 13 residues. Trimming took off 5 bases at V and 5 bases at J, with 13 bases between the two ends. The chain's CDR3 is CASSVTLGHEQYF. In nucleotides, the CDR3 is TGTGCCAGCAGCGTAACGCTGGGCCACGAGCAGTACTTC. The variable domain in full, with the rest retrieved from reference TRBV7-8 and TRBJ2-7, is GAGVSQSPRYKVAKRGQDVALRCDPISGHVSLFWYQQALGQGPEFLTYFQNEAQLDKSGLPSDRFFAERPEGSVSTLKIQRTQQEDSAVYLCASSVTLGHEQYFGPGTRLTVT.

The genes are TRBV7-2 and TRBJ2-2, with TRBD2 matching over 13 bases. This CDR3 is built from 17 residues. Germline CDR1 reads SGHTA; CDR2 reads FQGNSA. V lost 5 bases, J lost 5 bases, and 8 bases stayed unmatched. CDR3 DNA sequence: TGTGCCAGCAGCCCCACTAGCGGGGGGGCGTATACCGGGGAGCTGTTTTTT. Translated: CASSPTSGGAYTGELFF.